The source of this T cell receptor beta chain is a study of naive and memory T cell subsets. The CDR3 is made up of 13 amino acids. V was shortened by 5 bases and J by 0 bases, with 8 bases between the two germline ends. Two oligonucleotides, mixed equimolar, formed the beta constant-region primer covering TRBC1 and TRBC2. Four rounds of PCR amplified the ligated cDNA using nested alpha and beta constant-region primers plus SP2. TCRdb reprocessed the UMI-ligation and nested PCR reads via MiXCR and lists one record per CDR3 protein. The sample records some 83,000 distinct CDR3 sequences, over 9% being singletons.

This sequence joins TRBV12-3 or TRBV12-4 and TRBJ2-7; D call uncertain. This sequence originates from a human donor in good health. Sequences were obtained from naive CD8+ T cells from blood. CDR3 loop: CASSMATSYEQYF. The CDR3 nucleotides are TGTGCCAGCAGTATGGCCACCTCCTACGAGCAGTACTTC.